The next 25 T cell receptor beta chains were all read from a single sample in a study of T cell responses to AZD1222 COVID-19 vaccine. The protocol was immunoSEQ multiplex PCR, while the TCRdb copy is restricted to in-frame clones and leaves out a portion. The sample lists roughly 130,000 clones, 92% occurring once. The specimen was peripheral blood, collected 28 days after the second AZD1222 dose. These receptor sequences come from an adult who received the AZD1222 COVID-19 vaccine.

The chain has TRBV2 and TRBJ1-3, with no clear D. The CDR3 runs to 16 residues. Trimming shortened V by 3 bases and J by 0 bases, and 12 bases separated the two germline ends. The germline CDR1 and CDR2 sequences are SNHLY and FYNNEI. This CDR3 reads CASSERQDYSGNTIYF. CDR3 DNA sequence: TGTGCCAGCAGTGAGAGGCAGGACTACTCTGGAAACACCATATATTTT.

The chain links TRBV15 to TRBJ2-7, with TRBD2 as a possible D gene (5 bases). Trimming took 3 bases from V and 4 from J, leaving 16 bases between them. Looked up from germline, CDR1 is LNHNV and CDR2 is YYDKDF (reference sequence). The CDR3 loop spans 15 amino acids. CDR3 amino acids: CATSRERAPGYEQYF. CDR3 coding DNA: TGTGCCACCAGCAGGGAAAGGGCACCGGGATACGAGCAGTACTTC. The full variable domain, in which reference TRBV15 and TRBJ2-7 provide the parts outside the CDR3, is DAMVIQNPRYQVTQFGKPVTLSCSQTLNHNVMYWYQQKSSQAPKLLFHYYDKDFNNEADTPDNFQSRRPNTSFCFLDIRSPGLGDTAMYLCATSRERAPGYEQYFGPGTRLTVT.

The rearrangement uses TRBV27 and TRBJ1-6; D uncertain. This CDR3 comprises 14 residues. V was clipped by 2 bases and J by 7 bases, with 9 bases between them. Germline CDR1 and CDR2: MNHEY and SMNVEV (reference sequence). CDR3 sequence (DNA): TGTGCCAGCAGTTTAGGTGGGTTGAATTCACCCCTCCACTTT. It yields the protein CASSLGGLNSPLHF.

CDR3 bases: TGTGCCAGCAGCACCTACCAACAGTGGGGGGAGCAGTACTTC. This codes for CASSTYQQWGEQYF. The chain carries TRBV27 and TRBJ2-7; either TRBD1 or TRBD2 may supply D (5 bases each). This CDR3 spans 14 amino acids. V lost 6 bases and J lost 7, with 19 bases in between. Germline values: CDR1 MNHEY, CDR2 SMNVEV (reference sequence).

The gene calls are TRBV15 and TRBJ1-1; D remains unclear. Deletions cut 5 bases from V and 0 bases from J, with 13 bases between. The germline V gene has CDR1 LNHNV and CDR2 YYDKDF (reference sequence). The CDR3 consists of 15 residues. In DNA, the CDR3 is TGTGCCACCAGCCCGAAGACATTTCTGAACACTGAAGCTTTCTTT. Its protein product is CATSPKTFLNTEAFF.

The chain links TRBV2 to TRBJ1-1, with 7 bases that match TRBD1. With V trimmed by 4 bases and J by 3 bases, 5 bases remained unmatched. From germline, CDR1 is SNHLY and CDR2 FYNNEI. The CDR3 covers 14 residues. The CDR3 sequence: CASSVTGPYTEAFF. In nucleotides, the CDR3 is TGTGCCAGCAGTGTGACAGGGCCCTACACTGAAGCTTTCTTT.

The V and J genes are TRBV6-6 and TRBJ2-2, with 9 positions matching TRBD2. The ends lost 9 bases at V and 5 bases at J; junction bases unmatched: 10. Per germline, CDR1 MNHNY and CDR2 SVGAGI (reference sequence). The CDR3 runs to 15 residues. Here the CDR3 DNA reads TGTGCCAGTTGTCCGGGACTAGCCAGGACCGGGGAGCTGTTTTTT. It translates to CASCPGLARTGELFF.

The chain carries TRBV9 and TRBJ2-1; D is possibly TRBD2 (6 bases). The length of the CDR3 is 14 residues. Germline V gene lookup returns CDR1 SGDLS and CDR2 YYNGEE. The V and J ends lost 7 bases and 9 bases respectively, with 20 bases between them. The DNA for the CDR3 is TGTGCCAGCTCCCGCAGCGGGTTATTTATTGAGCAGTTCTTC. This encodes CASSRSGLFIEQFF.

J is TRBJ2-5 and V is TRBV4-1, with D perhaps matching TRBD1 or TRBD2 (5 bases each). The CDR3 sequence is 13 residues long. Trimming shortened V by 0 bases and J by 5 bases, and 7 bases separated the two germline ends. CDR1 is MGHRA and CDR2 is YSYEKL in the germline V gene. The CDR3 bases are TGCGCCAGCAGCCAAGAGGGACGGGAGACCCAGTACTTC. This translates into CASSQEGRETQYF.

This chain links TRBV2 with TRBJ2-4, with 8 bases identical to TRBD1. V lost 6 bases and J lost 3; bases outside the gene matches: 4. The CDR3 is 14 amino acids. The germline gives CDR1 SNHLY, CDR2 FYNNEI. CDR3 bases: TGTGCCAGCAGCACACAGGGGGGCAAAAACATTCAGTACTTC. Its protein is CASSTQGGKNIQYF.

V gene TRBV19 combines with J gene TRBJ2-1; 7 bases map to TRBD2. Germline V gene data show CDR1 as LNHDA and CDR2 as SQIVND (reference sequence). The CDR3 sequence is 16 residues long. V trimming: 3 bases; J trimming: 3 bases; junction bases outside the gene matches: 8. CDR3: CASSIPLGGGYNEQFF. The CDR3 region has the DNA TGTGCCAGTAGTATCCCCCTGGGCGGGGGCTACAATGAGCAGTTCTTC.

The CDR3 sequence is CSVGSGNEQFF. The CDR3 DNA reads as TGCAGCGTTGGCTCTGGGAATGAGCAGTTCTTC. The chain has TRBV29-1 and TRBJ2-1; D is unclear. The germline V gene has CDR1 SQVTM and CDR2 ANQGSEA. The germline V and J ends were trimmed by 4 bases and 7 bases, with 8 bases remaining between them. The CDR3 is 11 residues long.

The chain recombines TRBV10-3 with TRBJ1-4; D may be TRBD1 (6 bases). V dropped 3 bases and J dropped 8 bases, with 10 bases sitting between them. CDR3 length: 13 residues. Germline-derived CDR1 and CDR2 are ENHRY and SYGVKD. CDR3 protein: CAISDAGEEKLFF. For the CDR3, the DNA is TGTGCCATCAGTGATGCAGGGGAGGAAAAACTGTTTTTT.

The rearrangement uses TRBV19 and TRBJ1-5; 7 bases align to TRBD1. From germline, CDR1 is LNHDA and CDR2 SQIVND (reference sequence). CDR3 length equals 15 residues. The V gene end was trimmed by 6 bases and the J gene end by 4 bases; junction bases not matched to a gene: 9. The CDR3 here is CASSTGQFPNQPQHF. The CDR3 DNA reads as TGTGCCAGTAGCACGGGACAGTTCCCTAATCAGCCCCAGCATTTT.

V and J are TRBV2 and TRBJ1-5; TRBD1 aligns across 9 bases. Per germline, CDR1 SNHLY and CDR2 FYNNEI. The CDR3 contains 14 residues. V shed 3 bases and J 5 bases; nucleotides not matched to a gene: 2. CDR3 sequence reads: CASSDRTGDQPQHF. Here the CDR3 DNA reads TGTGCCAGCAGTGACAGGACAGGGGATCAGCCCCAGCATTTT. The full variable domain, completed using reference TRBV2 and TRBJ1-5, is EPEVTQTPSHQVTQMGQEVILRCVPISNHLYFYWYRQILGQKVEFLVSFYNNEISEKSEIFDDQFSVERPDGSNFTLKIRSTKLEDSAMYFCASSDRTGDQPQHFGDGTRLSIL.

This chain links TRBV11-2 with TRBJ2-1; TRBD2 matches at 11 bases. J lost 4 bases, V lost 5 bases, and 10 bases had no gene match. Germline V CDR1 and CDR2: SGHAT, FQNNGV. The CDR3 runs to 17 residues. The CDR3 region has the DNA TGTGCCAGCAGCCCCGGGACTAGCGGAAGTACTTACAATGAGCAGTTCTTC. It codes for CASSPGTSGSTYNEQFF.

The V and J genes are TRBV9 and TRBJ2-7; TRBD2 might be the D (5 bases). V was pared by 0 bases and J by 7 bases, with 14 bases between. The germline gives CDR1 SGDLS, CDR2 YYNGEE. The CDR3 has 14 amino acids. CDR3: CASSVGGSGGEQYF. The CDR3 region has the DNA TGTGCCAGCAGCGTAGGTGGGAGTGGCGGAGAGCAGTACTTC.

The CDR3 DNA reads as TGTGCCAGAAGCCCTACCAAGGCTTATCTCTACAATGAGCAGTTCTTC. Its protein product is CARSPTKAYLYNEQFF. The chain links TRBV5-3 to TRBJ2-1, with D uncertain. TRBV5-3 is identified as an open reading frame with a role that is uncertain. The CDR3 loop spans 16 amino acids. Trimming pared 4 bases from V and 3 bases from J, leaving 17 bases between.

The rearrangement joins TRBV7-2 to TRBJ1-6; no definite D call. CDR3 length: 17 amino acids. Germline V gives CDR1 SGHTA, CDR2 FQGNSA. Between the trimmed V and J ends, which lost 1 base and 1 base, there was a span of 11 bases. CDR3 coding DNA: TGTGCCAGCAGCTTAGTTCAGACTGGGTCCTATAATTCACCCCTCCACTTT. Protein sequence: CASSLVQTGSYNSPLHF.

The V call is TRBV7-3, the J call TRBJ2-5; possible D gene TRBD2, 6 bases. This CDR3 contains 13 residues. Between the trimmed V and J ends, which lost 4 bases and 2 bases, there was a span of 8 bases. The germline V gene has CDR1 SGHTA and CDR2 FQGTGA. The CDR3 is CASSSGLQETQYF. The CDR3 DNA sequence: TGTGCCAGCAGCTCGGGACTTCAAGAGACCCAGTACTTC.

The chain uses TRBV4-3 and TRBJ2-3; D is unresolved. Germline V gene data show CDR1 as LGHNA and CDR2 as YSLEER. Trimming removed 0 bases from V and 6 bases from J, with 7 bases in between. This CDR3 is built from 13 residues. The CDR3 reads CASSQDEADTQYF. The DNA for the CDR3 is TGCGCCAGCAGCCAAGATGAGGCGGATACGCAGTATTTT.

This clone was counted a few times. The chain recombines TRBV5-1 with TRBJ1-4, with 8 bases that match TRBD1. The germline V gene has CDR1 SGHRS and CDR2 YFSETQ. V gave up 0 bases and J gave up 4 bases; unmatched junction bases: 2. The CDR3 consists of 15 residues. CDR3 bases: TGCGCCAGCAGCTTGGGGGACAGGAATAATGAAAAACTGTTTTTT. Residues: CASSLGDRNNEKLFF.

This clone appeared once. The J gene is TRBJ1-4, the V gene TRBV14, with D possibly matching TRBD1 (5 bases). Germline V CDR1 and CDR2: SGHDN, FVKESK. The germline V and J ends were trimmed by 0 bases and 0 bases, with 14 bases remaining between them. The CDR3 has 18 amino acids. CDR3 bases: TGTGCCAGCAGCCAAGAAACGAGTTGGGGGACAACTAATGAAAAACTGTTTTTT. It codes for CASSQETSWGTTNEKLFF. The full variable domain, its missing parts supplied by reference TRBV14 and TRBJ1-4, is EAGVTQFPSHSVIEKGQTVTLRCDPISGHDNLYWYRRVMGKEIKFLLHFVKESKQDESGMPNNRFLAERTGGTYSTLKVQPAELEDSGVYFCASSQETSWGTTNEKLFFGSGTQLSVL.

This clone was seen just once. CDR3 nucleotides: TGTGCCAGCAGCCAATTCCCAACAGGGGTAAGCGAGCAGTACTTC. This codes for CASSQFPTGVSEQYF. The genes are TRBV3-1 (or the pseudogene TRBV3-2) and TRBJ2-7, with 7 positions matching TRBD1. Germline CDR1 LGHDT, CDR2 YNNKEL (reference sequence). The length of the CDR3 is 15 residues. V dropped 2 bases and J dropped 6; count of bases not matched to a gene: 10.

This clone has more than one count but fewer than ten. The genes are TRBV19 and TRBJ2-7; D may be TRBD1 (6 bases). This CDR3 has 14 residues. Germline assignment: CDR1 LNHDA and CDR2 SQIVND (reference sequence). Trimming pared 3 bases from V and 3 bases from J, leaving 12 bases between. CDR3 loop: CASSMGRGFYEQYF. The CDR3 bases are TGTGCCAGTAGTATGGGCAGGGGTTTCTACGAGCAGTACTTC. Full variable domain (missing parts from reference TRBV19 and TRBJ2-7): DGGITQSPKYLFRKEGQNVTLSCEQNLNHDAMYWYRQDPGQGLRLIYYSQIVNDFQKGDIAEGYSVSREKKESFPLTVTSAQKNPTAFYLCASSMGRGFYEQYFGPGTRLTVT.